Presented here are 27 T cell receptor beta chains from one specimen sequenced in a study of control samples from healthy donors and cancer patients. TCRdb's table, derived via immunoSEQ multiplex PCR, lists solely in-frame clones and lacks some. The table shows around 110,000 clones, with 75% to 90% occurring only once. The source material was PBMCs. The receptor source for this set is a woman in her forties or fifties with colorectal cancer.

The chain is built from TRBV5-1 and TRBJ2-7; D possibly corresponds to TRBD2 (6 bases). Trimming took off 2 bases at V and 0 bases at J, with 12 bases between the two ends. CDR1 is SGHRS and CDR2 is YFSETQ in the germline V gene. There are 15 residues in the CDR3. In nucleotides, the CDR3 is TGCGCCAGCAGCTTCGGGGGTACGACCTCCTACGAGCAGTACTTC. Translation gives CASSFGGTTSYEQYF.

CDR3 amino acids: CAISEDRGTDSPLHF. The CDR3 DNA follows: TGTGCCATCAGTGAGGACAGGGGGACGGATTCACCCCTCCACTTT. The V call is TRBV10-3, the J call TRBJ1-6; 9 bases align to TRBD1. Trimming cost V 2 bases and J 8 bases; bases outside gene matches: 4. The V gene's germline CDR1 is ENHRY and CDR2 SYGVKD. The CDR3 sequence is 15 residues long.

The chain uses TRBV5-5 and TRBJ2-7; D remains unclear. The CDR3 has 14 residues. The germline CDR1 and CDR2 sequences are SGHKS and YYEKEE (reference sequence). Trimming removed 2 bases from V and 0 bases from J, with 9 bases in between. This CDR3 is CASSFSSSSYEQYF. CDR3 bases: TGTGCCAGCAGCTTTTCCAGTAGCTCCTACGAGCAGTACTTC.

The CDR3: CASSLDLNQPQHF. The CDR3 bases are TGCGCCAGCAGCTTGGATCTAAATCAGCCCCAGCATTTT. This chain links TRBV5-1 with TRBJ1-5, with D unclear. Germline loops: CDR1 SGHRS, CDR2 YFSETQ. CDR3 length: 13 amino acids. V was cut by 0 bases and J by 4 bases, with 5 bases left in between. Filled out from reference TRBV5-1 and TRBJ1-5, the complete variable domain reads KAGVTQTPRYLIKTRGQQVTLSCSPISGHRSVSWYQQTPGQGLQFLFEYFSETQRNKGNFPGRFSGRQFSNSRSEMNVSTLELGDSALYLCASSLDLNQPQHFGDGTRLSIL.

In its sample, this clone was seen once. CDR3: CASSFSQYNSPLHF. The CDR3 DNA is TGTGCCAGCAGCTTTAGTCAGTATAATTCACCCCTCCACTTT. The rearrangement joins TRBV11-2 to TRBJ1-6; D not resolved. Germline lookup yields CDR1 SGHAT and CDR2 FQNNGV. The CDR3 sequence is 14 residues long. V dropped 3 bases and J dropped 4 bases, with 7 bases sitting between them.

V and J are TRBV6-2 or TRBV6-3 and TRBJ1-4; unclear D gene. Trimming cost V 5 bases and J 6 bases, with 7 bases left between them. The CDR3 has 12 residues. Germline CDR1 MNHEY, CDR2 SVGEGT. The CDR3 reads CASSRPYEKLFF. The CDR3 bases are TGTGCCAGCAGTCGACCTTATGAAAAACTGTTTTTT.

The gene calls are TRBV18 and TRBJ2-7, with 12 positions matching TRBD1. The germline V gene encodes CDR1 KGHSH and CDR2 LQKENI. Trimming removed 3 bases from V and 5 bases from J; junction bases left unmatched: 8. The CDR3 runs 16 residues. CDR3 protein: CASSPQPGTGGNEQYF. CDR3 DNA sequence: TGTGCCAGCTCACCCCAACCTGGGACAGGGGGCAACGAGCAGTACTTC.

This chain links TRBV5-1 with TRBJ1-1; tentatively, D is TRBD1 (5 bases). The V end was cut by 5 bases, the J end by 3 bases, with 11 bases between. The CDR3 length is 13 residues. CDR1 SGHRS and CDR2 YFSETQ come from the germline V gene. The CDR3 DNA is TGCGCCAGCAGATACGGGGCGTACACTGAAGCTTTCTTT. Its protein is CASRYGAYTEAFF.

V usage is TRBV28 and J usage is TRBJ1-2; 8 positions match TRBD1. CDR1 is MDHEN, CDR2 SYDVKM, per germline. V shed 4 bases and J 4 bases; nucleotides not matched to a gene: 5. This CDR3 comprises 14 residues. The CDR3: CASSSDRESYGYTF. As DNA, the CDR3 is TGTGCCAGCAGTTCGGACAGGGAGAGCTATGGCTACACCTTC.

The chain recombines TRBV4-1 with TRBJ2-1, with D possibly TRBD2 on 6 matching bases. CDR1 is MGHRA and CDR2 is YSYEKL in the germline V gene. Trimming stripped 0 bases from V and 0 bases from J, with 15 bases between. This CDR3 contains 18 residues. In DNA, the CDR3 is TGCGCCAGCAGCCAAGACCAAAAGCGGGCAAGCTCCTACAATGAGCAGTTCTTC. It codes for CASSQDQKRASSYNEQFF.

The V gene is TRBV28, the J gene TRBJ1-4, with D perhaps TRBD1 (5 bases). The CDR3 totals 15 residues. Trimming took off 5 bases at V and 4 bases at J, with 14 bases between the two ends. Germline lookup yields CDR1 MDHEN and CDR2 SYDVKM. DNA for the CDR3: TGTGCCAGCAGTAAGAGACAGACTAATAATGAAAAACTGTTTTTT. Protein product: CASSKRQTNNEKLFF.

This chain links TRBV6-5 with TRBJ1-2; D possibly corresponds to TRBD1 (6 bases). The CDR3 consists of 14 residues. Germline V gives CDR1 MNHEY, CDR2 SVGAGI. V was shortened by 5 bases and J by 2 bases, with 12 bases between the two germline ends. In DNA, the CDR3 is TGTGCCAGCAGTCCACTAACAGGGAACTATGGCTACACCTTC. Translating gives CASSPLTGNYGYTF.

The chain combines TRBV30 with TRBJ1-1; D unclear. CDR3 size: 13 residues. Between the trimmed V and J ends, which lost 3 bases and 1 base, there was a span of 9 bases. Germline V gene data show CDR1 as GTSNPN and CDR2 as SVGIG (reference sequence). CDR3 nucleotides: TGTGCCTGGAGGTGGAACCCGAACACTGAAGCTTTCTTT. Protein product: CAWRWNPNTEAFF.

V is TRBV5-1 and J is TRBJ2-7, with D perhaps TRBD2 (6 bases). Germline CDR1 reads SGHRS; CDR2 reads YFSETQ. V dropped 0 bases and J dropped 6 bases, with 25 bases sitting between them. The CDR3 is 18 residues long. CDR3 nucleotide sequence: TGCGCCAGCAGCTTGGATTCAGGATTTAGCGGCAGGGCTGTCGAGCAGTACTTC. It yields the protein CASSLDSGFSGRAVEQYF.

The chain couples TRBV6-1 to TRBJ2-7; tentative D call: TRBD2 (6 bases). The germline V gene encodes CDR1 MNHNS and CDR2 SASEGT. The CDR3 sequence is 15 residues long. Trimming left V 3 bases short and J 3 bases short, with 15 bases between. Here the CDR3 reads CASSDQLATDYEQYF. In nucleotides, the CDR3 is TGTGCCAGCAGTGATCAGCTAGCGACTGACTACGAGCAGTACTTC.

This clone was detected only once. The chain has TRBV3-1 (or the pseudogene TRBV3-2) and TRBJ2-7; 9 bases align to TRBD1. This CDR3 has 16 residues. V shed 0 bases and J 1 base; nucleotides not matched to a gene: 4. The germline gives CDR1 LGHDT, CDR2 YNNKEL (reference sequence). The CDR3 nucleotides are TGTGCCAGCAGCCAAGAGAGGGGACAGGGTTCCTACGAGCAGTACTTC. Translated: CASSQERGQGSYEQYF.

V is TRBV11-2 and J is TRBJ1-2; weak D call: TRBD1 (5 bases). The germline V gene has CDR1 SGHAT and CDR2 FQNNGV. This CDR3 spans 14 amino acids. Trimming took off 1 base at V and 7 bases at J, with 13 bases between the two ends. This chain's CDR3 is CASSLAGLAGGYTF. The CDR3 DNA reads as TGTGCCAGCAGCTTAGCAGGGTTGGCAGGTGGCTACACCTTC.

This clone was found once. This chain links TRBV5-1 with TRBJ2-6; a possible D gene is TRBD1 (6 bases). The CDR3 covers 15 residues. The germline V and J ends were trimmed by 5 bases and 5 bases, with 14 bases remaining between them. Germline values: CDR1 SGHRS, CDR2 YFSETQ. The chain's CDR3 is CASRAGDQRANVLTF. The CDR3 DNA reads TGCGCCAGCAGGGCAGGGGACCAACGGGCCAACGTCCTGACTTTC. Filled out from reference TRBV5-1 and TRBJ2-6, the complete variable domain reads KAGVTQTPRYLIKTRGQQVTLSCSPISGHRSVSWYQQTPGQGLQFLFEYFSETQRNKGNFPGRFSGRQFSNSRSEMNVSTLELGDSALYLCASRAGDQRANVLTFGAGSRLTVL.

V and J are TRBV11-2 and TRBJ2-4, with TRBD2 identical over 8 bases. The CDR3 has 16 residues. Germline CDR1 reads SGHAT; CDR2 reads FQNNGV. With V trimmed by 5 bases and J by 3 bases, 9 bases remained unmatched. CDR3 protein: CASSPGLEFVKNIQYF. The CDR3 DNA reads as TGTGCCAGCAGCCCGGGACTAGAATTTGTCAAAAACATTCAGTACTTC.

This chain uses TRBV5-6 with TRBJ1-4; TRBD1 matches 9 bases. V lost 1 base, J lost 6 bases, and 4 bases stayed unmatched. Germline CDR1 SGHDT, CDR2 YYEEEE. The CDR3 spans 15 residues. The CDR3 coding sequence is TGTGCCAGCAGCTTGACAGGGGGCGTTTATGAAAAACTGTTTTTT. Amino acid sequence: CASSLTGGVYEKLFF.

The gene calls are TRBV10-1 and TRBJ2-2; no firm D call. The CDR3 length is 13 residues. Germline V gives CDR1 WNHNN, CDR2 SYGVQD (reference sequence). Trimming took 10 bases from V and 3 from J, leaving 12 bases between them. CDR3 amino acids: CATKEPYTGELFF. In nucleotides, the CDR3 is TGCGCCACCAAGGAGCCCTACACCGGGGAGCTGTTTTTT.

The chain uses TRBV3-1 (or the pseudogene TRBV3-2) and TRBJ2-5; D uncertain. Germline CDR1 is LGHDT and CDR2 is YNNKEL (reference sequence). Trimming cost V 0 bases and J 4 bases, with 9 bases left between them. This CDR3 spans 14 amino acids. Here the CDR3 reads CASSQDSDSETQYF. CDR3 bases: TGTGCCAGCAGCCAAGACTCGGATTCAGAGACCCAGTACTTC.

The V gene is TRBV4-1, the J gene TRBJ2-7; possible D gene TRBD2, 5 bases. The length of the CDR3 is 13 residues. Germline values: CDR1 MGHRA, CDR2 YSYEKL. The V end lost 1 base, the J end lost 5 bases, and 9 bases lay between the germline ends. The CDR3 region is CASSQVTSNEQYF. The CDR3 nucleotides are TGCGCCAGCAGCCAAGTCACTAGTAACGAGCAGTACTTC.

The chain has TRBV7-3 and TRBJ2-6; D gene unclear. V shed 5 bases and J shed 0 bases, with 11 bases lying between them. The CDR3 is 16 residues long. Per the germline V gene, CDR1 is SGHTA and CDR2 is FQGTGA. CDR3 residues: CASSPRSGSGANVLTF. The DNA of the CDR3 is TGTGCCAGCAGCCCCCGGTCGGGCTCTGGGGCCAACGTCCTGACTTTC.

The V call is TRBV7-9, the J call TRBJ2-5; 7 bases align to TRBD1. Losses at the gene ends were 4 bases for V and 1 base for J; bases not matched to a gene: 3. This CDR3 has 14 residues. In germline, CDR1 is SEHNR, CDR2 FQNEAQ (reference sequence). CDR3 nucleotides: TGTGCCAGCAGCTACAACAGGGGCCAAGAGACCCAGTACTTC. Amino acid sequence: CASSYNRGQETQYF. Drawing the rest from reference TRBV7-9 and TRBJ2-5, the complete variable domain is DTGVSQNPRHKITKRGQNVTFRCDPISEHNRLYWYRQTLGQGPEFLTYFQNEAQLEKSRLLSDRFSAERPKGSFSTLEIQRTEQGDSAMYLCASSYNRGQETQYFGPGTRLLVL.

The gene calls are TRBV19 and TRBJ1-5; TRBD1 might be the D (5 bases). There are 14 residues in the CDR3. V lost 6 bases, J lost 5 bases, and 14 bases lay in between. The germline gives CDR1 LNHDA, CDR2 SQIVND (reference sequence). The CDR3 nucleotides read TGTGCCAGTAGCGATGACAGCTCTTATCAGCCCCAGCATTTT. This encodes CASSDDSSYQPQHF. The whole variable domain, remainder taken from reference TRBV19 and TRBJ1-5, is DGGITQSPKYLFRKEGQNVTLSCEQNLNHDAMYWYRQDPGQGLRLIYYSQIVNDFQKGDIAEGYSVSREKKESFPLTVTSAQKNPTAFYLCASSDDSSYQPQHFGDGTRLSIL.

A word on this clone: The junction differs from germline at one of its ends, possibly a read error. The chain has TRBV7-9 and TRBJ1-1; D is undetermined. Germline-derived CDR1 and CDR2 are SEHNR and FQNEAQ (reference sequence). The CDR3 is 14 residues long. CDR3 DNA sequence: TGTGCCAGCAGCCTAGCTACACTGGACACTGAAGCTTTCTTT. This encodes CASSLATLDTEAFF.